This TCR beta chain emerged from a study of T-cell memory formation after mild COVID-19. General observations from the study: The study found contracting CD4+ clones mainly in CM and EM and contracting CD8+ clones in EMRA. Clones contracting over day 15 to 85 were CD4/CD8 balanced, with later expanders leaning CD4+. The authors did not confirm SARS-CoV-2 specificity of second-wave clones peaking day 37.

This clonotype was detected only a few times. Its target is unknown. With constant-segment primers, 5'RACE yielded cDNA libraries of TCR alpha and TCR beta that carried sample barcodes and UMIs. TCRdb recomputed calls from the 5' RACE reads with MiXCR, one row per CDR3 protein. The sample lists about 280,000 distinct CDR3 sequences; roughly 8.2% were seen once. The CDR3 is made up of 15 amino acids. Trimming pared 2 bases from V and 10 bases from J, leaving 15 bases between. The chain links TRBV12-3 or TRBV12-4 to TRBJ1-6, with D hard to call. The clonotype was recovered from a man younger than 35 who had mild COVID-19 (a few samples of this study predate the infection). Cell type and time point are not known. The sequencing input was PBMCs or a T cell subset sorted from them (not recorded which). The chain's CDR3 is CASSLRTASGSPLHF. The DNA for the CDR3 is TGTGCCAGCAGTTTAAGGACGGCTAGCGGCTCACCCCTCCACTTT.